This is a list of T cell receptor beta chains from one sample in a study of T cells in Graves' hyperthyroidism and ophthalmopathy. TCRdb re-analysed the multiplex PCR reads in MiXCR, keeping a single row per CDR3 protein. The table includes around 570,000 distinct CDR3 sequences, about 20% detected once. The sequencing sample was made of blood. The receptors were sampled from a man aged 35-49 years with Graves' ophthalmopathy. Each CDR3 is given with its conserved first and last residue. Each record gives: J gene, V gene, clone size, D gene, CDR3 protein, CDR3 DNA. The D gene is left open where the match is weak. Some rows mark clone size as missing; the rest say once, few, many or name a class of expanded clone.

>TRBJ1-3|TRBV3-1|many|NA
CASSQDPDTRNTIYF
TGTGCCAGCAGCCAAGATCCGGACACGCGAAACACCATATATTTT
>TRBJ2-4|TRBV7-9|few|NA
CASSLVGSGQNIQYF
TGTGCCAGCAGCTTAGTGGGTTCGGGCCAAAACATTCAGTACTTC
>TRBJ2-2|TRBV7-3|NA|NA
CASSIRGANTGELFF
TGTGCCAGCAGTATCCGGGGGGCCAACACCGGGGAGCTGTTTTTT
>TRBJ2-7|TRBV6-1|many|TRBD1
CASSEGTGHYEQYF
TGTGCCAGCAGTGAAGGGACAGGTCACTACGAGCAGTACTTC
>TRBJ1-2|TRBV25-1|once|NA
CASSGGLFTNYGYTF
TGTGCCAGCAGTGGTGGACTCTTTACTAACTATGGCTACACCTTC
>TRBJ1-1|TRBV20-1|NA|NA
CSALLEANTEAFF
TGCAGTGCTCTTCTGGAGGCGAACACTGAAGCTTTCTTT
>TRBJ1-3|TRBV12-3/TRBV12-4|NA|NA
CASSLRRGNTIYF
TGTGCCAGCAGTTTACGGCGTGGAAACACCATATATTTT
>TRBJ2-1|TRBV20-1|NA|NA
CSATRQDLGDEQFF
TGCAGTGCTACTAGACAGGATCTAGGCGATGAGCAGTTCTTC
>TRBJ1-2|TRBV27|NA|NA
CASSLSWTAYGYTF
TGTGCCAGCAGTTTATCTTGGACCGCCTATGGCTACACCTTC
>TRBJ2-7|TRBV5-1|NA|NA
CASSLEQAFYEQYF
TGCGCCAGCAGCTTGGAACAGGCATTCTACGAGCAGTACTTC
>TRBJ1-2|TRBV9|NA|NA
CASSGDTASYTF
TGTGCCAGCAGCGGTGATACAGCTAGCTACACCTTC
>TRBJ1-4|TRBV20-1|few|TRBD1
CSIPQGDEKLFF
TGCAGTATACCACAGGGGGATGAAAAACTGTTTTTT
>TRBJ1-5|TRBV6-1|NA|NA
CASSEGLLRNQPQHF
TGTGCCAGCAGTGAGGGACTCCTTCGCAATCAGCCCCAGCATTTT
>TRBJ2-7|TRBV20-1|many|TRBD1
CSARDTTGSDPTREQYF
TGCAGTGCTAGAGACACGACAGGGTCGGATCCTACGAGGGAGCAGTACTTC
>TRBJ1-1|TRBV6-1|NA|NA
CASRRSNTEAFF
TGTGCCAGCAGGAGATCGAACACTGAAGCTTTCTTT
>TRBJ2-2|TRBV5-1|NA|TRBD2
CASSRKTGGVEIGELFF
TGCGCCAGCAGCCGCAAAACGGGGGGGGTCGAGATCGGGGAGCTGTTTTTT
>TRBJ2-3|TRBV5-8|many|NA
CASSLRPGDTDTQYF
TGTGCCAGCAGCCTAAGACCGGGGGATACGGATACGCAGTATTTT
>TRBJ1-1|TRBV3-1|NA|NA
CASSQWDTEAFF
TGTGCCAGCAGCCAATGGGACACTGAAGCTTTCTTT
>TRBJ1-1|TRBV3-1|many|NA
CASSPNLDRTEAFF
TGTGCCAGCAGCCCTAACCTAGACAGGACTGAAGCTTTCTTT
>TRBJ1-5|TRBV12-3/TRBV12-4|few|TRBD1
CASSTYRGDQPQHF
TGTGCCAGCAGCACCTACAGGGGAGATCAGCCCCAGCATTTT
>TRBJ2-3|TRBV11-2|many|TRBD2
CASSLGGTRDTQYF
TGTGCCAGCAGCTTAGGGGGGACTAGGGATACGCAGTATTTT
>TRBJ2-7|TRBV28|many|TRBD2
CASSFNRGLAIHEQYF
TGTGCCAGCAGTTTCAACCGAGGACTAGCGATCCACGAGCAGTACTTC
>TRBJ2-3|TRBV2|many|NA
CASSEGSTDTQYF
TGTGCCAGCAGTGAAGGGAGCACAGATACGCAGTATTTT
>TRBJ1-1|TRBV12-5|NA|TRBD1
CASAGTGKELGEAFF
TGTGCTAGCGCCGGGACAGGGAAGGAACTCGGTGAAGCTTTCTTT
>TRBJ2-5|TRBV6-1|NA|NA
CASSYTGGLQETQYF
TGTGCCAGCAGTTACACGGGGGGCCTCCAAGAGACCCAGTACTTC
>TRBJ1-1|TRBV28|many|NA
CASSPRGGRGVNTEAFF
TGTGCCAGCAGCCCGAGAGGGGGACGAGGGGTGAACACTGAAGCTTTCTTT
>TRBJ2-1|TRBV7-9|few|NA
CASSLFGTDEQFF
TGTGCCAGCAGCTTATTCGGGACGGATGAGCAGTTCTTC
>TRBJ1-1|TRBV19|NA|NA
CASSMSRGRVAEAFF
TGTGCCAGTAGTATGTCGAGGGGCCGGGTGGCTGAAGCTTTCTTT
>TRBJ2-7|TRBV5-1|few|NA
CASSLEGGELYEQYF
TGCGCCAGCAGCTTGGAAGGGGGGGAATTGTACGAGCAGTACTTC
>TRBJ2-1|TRBV5-1|NA|TRBD1
CTSSLEAGQGSPYEQFF
TGCACCAGCAGCTTGGAAGCAGGACAGGGCTCTCCCTACGAGCAGTTCTTC
>TRBJ2-1|TRBV7-7|few|NA
CASSLGEGVDEQFF
TGTGCTAGCAGCTTAGGGGAGGGGGTCGATGAGCAGTTCTTC